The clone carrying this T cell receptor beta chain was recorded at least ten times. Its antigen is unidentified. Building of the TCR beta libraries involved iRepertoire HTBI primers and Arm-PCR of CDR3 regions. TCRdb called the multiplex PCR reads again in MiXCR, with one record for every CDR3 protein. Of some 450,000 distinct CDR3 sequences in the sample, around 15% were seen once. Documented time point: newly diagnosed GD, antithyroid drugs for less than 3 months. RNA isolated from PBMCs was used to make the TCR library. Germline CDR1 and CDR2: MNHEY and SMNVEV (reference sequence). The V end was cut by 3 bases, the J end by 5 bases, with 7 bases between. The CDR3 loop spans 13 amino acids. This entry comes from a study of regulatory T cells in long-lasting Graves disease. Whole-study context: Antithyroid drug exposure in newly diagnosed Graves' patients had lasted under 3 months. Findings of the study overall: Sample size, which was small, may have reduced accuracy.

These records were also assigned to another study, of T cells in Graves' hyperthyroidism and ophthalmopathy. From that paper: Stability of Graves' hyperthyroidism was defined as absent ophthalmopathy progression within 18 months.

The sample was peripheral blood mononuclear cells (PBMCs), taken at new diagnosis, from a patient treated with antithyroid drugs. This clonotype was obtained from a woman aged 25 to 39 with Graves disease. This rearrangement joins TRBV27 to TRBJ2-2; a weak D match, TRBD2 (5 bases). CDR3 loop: CASSFPGTGELFF. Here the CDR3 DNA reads TGTGCCAGCAGTTTTCCGGGGACCGGGGAGCTGTTTTTT.